This entry lists 10 T cell receptor beta chains sequenced from one sample in a study of T-cell reconstitution after alpha-beta-depleted transplantation in children. As it was prepared, the TCRbeta library received unique molecular identifiers. TCRdb independently ran MiXCR on the PCR reads; one entry per CDR3 protein. This table has approximately 640,000 distinct CDR3 sequences, about 15% appearing once. The sequences come from PBMCs from the stem cell graft donor, collected from the stem cell graft. The receptors originated from a human donor who donated a stem cell graft to a child with acute myeloid leukemia.

This clonotype was recorded at least ten times. This chain links TRBV27 with TRBJ2-7; the D is unclear. The CDR3 is 15 residues long. Trimming took off 0 bases at V and 0 bases at J, with 9 bases between the two ends. In germline, CDR1 is MNHEY, CDR2 SMNVEV (reference sequence). In DNA form, the CDR3 reads TGTGCCAGCAGTTTATCTTCGTCCAGCTCCTACGAGCAGTACTTC. As protein: CASSLSSSSSYEQYF.

This clonotype was picked up many times. The genes are TRBV20-1 and TRBJ2-1; D may be TRBD1 or TRBD2 (5 bases each). CDR1 DFQATT and CDR2 SNEGSKA come from the germline V gene (reference sequence). This CDR3 spans 17 amino acids. V lost 3 bases, J lost 10 bases, and 28 bases lay in between. CDR3 DNA: TGCAGTGCTAGCGGGGACGTCAGGGCCCTTTCTGGGGTCGAGCAGTTCTTC. It is translated as CSASGDVRALSGVEQFF.

This sequence joins TRBV6-1 and TRBJ2-5; no firm D call. The CDR3 runs 15 residues. Germline CDR1 is MNHNS and CDR2 is SASEGT. V lost 5 bases to trimming and J lost 2 bases, with 15 bases between them. The CDR3 DNA reads TGTGCCAGCAGTCCGCCACGTGGAAGACAAGAGACCCAGTACTTC. It specifies CASSPPRGRQETQYF.

This clonotype appeared a few times. CDR3 sequence (DNA): TGCAGTGCCCCAGTCAGGGTAGGGAGTGAAAAACTGTTTTTT. Translation: CSAPVRVGSEKLFF. The chain combines TRBV20-1 with TRBJ1-4; a weak D match, TRBD1 (5 bases). V lost 6 bases and J 7 bases, leaving 18 bases between the germline ends. The CDR3 consists of 14 residues. CDR1 is DFQATT, CDR2 SNEGSKA, per germline (reference sequence).

The chain has TRBV30 and TRBJ1-2; unclear D gene. The CDR3 has 15 amino acids. V was pared by 1 base and J by 4 bases, with 16 bases between. In germline, CDR1 is GTSNPN, CDR2 SVGIG (reference sequence). Here the CDR3 reads CAWSGPAGIRYGYTF. The CDR3 DNA reads TGTGCCTGGAGTGGACCGGCAGGTATTCGCTATGGCTACACCTTC.

On this clonotype itself: A read error may be the cause here, since a much bigger clone is one base away. The rearrangement links TRBV12-3 or TRBV12-4 to TRBJ2-7; D perhaps matches TRBD1 (6 bases). The CDR3 runs 14 residues. Here the CDR3 DNA reads TGTGCCAGCAGTTTACAGGGGAAGACCTACGAGCGGTACTTC. Amino acids: CASSLQGKTYERYF.

V gene TRBV24-1 combines with J gene TRBJ2-3; no clear D gene. The germline V gene encodes CDR1 KGHDR and CDR2 SFDVKD. V shed 8 bases and J shed 5 bases, with 13 bases lying between them. This CDR3 region has 13 residues. As DNA, the CDR3 is TGTGCCACCACGGATGGCTGGGGAGATACGCAGTATTTT. As protein: CATTDGWGDTQYF.

The rearrangement joins TRBV7-3 to TRBJ2-1, with D unclear. CDR1 and CDR2 (germline): SGHTA, FQGTGA. The CDR3 covers 12 residues. Trimming took 6 bases from V and 6 from J, leaving 9 bases between them. This chain's CDR3 is CASRGNRNEQFF. Written as DNA, the CDR3 is TGTGCCAGCAGGGGGAACCGCAATGAGCAGTTCTTC.

This CDR3 is CASSFGTSGNTGELFF. The CDR3 DNA sequence: TGCGCCAGCAGCTTTGGGACTAGCGGGAACACCGGGGAGCTGTTTTTT. The rearrangement uses TRBV5-1 and TRBJ2-2; 11 bases line up with TRBD2. The CDR3 covers 16 residues. Germline lookup yields CDR1 SGHRS and CDR2 YFSETQ. V lost 2 bases to trimming and J lost 1 base; unmatched junction nucleotides: 1.

This clonotype has a count of ten or more. The rearrangement links TRBV13 to TRBJ1-1; D is uncertain. V was pared by 5 bases and J by 4 bases, with 8 bases between. Germline CDR1 and CDR2: PRHDT and FYEKMQ (reference sequence). This CDR3 is 12 amino acids long. This chain's CDR3 is CASSLDGTEAFF. In DNA, the CDR3 is TGTGCCAGCAGCCTAGACGGCACTGAAGCTTTCTTT.